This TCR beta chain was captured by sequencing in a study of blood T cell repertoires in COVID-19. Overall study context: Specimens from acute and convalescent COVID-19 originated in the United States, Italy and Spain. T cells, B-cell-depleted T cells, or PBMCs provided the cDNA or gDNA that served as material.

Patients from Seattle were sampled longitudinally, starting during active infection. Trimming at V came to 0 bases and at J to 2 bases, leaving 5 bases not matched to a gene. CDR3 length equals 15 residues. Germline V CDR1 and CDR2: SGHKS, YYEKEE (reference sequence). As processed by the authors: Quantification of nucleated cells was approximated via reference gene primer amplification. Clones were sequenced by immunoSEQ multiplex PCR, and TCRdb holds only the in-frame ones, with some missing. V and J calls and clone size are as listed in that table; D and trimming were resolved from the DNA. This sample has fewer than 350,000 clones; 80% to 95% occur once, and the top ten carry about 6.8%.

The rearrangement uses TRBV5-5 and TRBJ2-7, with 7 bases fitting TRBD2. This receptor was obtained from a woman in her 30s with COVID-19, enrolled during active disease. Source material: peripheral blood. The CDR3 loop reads CASSLGLAGTYEQYF. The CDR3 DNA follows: TGTGCCAGCAGCTTGGGACTAGCCGGGACCTACGAGCAGTACTTC.